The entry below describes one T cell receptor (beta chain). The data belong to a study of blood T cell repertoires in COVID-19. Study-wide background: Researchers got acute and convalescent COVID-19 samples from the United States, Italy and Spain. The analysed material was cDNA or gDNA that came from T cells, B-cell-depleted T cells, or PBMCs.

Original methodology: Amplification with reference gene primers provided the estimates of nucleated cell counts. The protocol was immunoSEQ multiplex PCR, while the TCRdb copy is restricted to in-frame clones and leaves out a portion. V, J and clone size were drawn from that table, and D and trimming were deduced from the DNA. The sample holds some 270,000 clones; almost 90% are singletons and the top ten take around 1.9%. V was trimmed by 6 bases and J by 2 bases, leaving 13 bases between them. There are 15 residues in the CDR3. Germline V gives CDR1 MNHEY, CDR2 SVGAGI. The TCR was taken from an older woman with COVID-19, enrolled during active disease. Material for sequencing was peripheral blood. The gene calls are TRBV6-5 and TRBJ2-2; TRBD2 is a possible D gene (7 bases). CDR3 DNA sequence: TGTGCCAGCAGAGTGGGGGGGACAAACACCGGGGAGCTGTTTTTT. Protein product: CASRVGGTNTGELFF.